Below, 26 T cell receptor beta chains from the same sample are listed, as sequenced in a study of blood T cell repertoires in COVID-19. Assay used: immunoSEQ multiplex PCR; TCRdb lists only in-frame clones, some missing. Altogether 95,000 to 100,000 clones are present, roughly 92% being singletons, with the ten largest covering approximately 5.8%. The sequenced material came from peripheral blood. The source of these receptors is a man in his fifties or sixties with active COVID-19.

The J gene is TRBJ1-2, the V gene TRBV7-9, with a possible D match to TRBD1 (5 bases). Between the trimmed V and J ends, which lost 5 bases and 4 bases, there was a span of 14 bases. Germline V gene lookup returns CDR1 SEHNR and CDR2 FQNEAQ (reference sequence). The CDR3 contains 14 residues. CDR3: CASSKEQVPYGYTF. CDR3 bases: TGTGCCAGCAGCAAGGAACAGGTACCCTATGGCTACACCTTC. The variable domain in full, completed from reference TRBV7-9 and TRBJ1-2, reads DTGVSQNPRHKITKRGQNVTFRCDPISEHNRLYWYRQTLGQGPEFLTYFQNEAQLEKSRLLSDRFSAERPKGSFSTLEIQRTEQGDSAMYLCASSKEQVPYGYTFGSGTRLTVV.

This rearrangement joins TRBV3-1 (or the pseudogene TRBV3-2) to TRBJ1-1; no firm D call. Germline loops: CDR1 LGHDT, CDR2 YNNKEL (reference sequence). This CDR3 has 17 residues. The V and J ends lost 4 bases and 1 base respectively, with 19 bases between them. The chain's CDR3 is CASSPTKPSTWNTEAFF. For the CDR3, the DNA is TGTGCCAGCAGCCCGACAAAACCGAGCACGTGGAACACTGAAGCTTTCTTT.

The V and J genes are TRBV3-1 (or the pseudogene TRBV3-2) and TRBJ2-5, with D unclear. The length of the CDR3 is 14 residues. V was trimmed by 0 bases and J by 6 bases, leaving 11 bases between them. Germline loops: CDR1 LGHDT, CDR2 YNNKEL (reference sequence). The CDR3 loop reads CASSQDASGKTQYF. The CDR3 DNA sequence: TGTGCCAGCAGCCAAGATGCTAGTGGAAAGACCCAGTACTTC.

V and J are TRBV19 and TRBJ2-6; possibly TRBD2 for D (6 bases). Germline loops: CDR1 LNHDA, CDR2 SQIVND (reference sequence). V gave up 3 bases and J gave up 0 bases, with 12 bases separating them. The CDR3 is 17 amino acids. The CDR3 spells CASSIMGLHSGANVLTF. The CDR3 coding sequence is TGTGCCAGTAGTATTATGGGACTTCACTCTGGGGCCAACGTCCTGACTTTC.

The genes are TRBV19 and TRBJ2-1, with 13 bases matching TRBD2. This CDR3 is built from 17 residues. Per the germline V gene, CDR1 is LNHDA and CDR2 is SQIVND (reference sequence). Trimming took 4 bases from V and 0 from J; bases not matched to a gene: 3. The CDR3 is CASSRLAGGFSYNEQFF. CDR3 nucleotides: TGTGCCAGTAGTAGACTAGCGGGAGGTTTCTCCTACAATGAGCAGTTCTTC.

This sequence joins TRBV19 and TRBJ2-7, with 7 bases matching TRBD2. The V gene's germline CDR1 is LNHDA and CDR2 SQIVND (reference sequence). V shed 5 bases, J shed 0 bases, and the junction held 4 bases outside the gene matches. CDR3 length: 14 amino acids. The CDR3 region has the DNA TGTGCCAGTAGTTCGGGGAGGGGCTCCTACGAGCAGTACTTC. Translating gives CASSSGRGSYEQYF.

This sequence joins TRBV6-1 and TRBJ1-1; 9 bases are shared with TRBD1. Germline trimming cut 0 bases from V and 4 bases from J; bases unmatched to any gene: 12. The CDR3 runs to 18 residues. The V gene's germline CDR1 is MNHNS and CDR2 SASEGT. The CDR3, as DNA: TGTGCCAGCAGTGAAGCGGGACAGGGAATGACGATGGGCACTGAAGCTTTCTTT. Protein: CASSEAGQGMTMGTEAFF.

This clone was seen a single time. This chain connects TRBV2 to TRBJ1-4; a weak D match, TRBD1 (5 bases). The CDR3 loop spans 15 amino acids. V lost 2 bases and J lost 5, with 12 bases in between. Germline-derived CDR1 and CDR2 are SNHLY and FYNNEI. This CDR3 is CASSEQGLGNEKLFF. The CDR3 coding sequence is TGTGCCAGCAGTGAACAGGGCTTGGGGAATGAAAAACTGTTTTTT.

The V gene is TRBV3-1 (or the pseudogene TRBV3-2), the J gene TRBJ2-2, with TRBD1 identical over 9 bases. Germline CDR1 is LGHDT and CDR2 is YNNKEL (reference sequence). CDR3 length: 15 residues. Trimming removed 1 base from V and 5 bases from J; junction bases left unmatched: 2. In DNA, the CDR3 is TGTGCCAGCAGCCAAGGGGACAGGGAGACCGGGGAGCTGTTTTTT. Its translation is CASSQGDRETGELFF.

This chain links TRBV5-1 with TRBJ1-5, with D tentatively TRBD1 (5 bases). Germline CDR1 is SGHRS and CDR2 is YFSETQ. CDR3 size: 14 residues. The V gene lost 4 bases and the J gene lost 3 bases, with 11 bases spanning the gap. CDR3 sequence reads: CASSPGGVNQPQHF. The CDR3 DNA reads TGCGCCAGCAGCCCCGGGGGGGTCAATCAGCCCCAGCATTTT.

This rearrangement joins TRBV10-1 to TRBJ2-2; a possible D gene is TRBD1 (5 bases). CDR1 and CDR2 from the germline V gene are WNHNN and SYGVQD (reference sequence). V gave up 3 bases and J gave up 0 bases, with 17 bases separating them. The CDR3 is made up of 18 amino acids. The CDR3: CASSDIRSGAPNTGELFF. CDR3 coding DNA: TGCGCCAGCAGTGACATAAGGAGTGGGGCGCCGAACACCGGGGAGCTGTTTTTT.

The genes are TRBV30 and TRBJ2-7; 8 bases map to TRBD2. The ends lost 0 bases at V and 0 bases at J; junction bases unmatched: 4. Germline assignment: CDR1 GTSNPN and CDR2 SVGIG (reference sequence). The CDR3 contains 15 residues. CDR3 protein: CAWSVLAGGSYEQYF. In DNA form, the CDR3 reads TGTGCCTGGAGTGTACTGGCGGGAGGCTCCTACGAGCAGTACTTC.

The gene calls are TRBV6-4 and TRBJ1-3; D perhaps matches TRBD1 (5 bases). Germline values: CDR1 MRHNA, CDR2 SNTAGT. V was pared by 7 bases and J by 5 bases, with 15 bases between. The CDR3 has 14 amino acids. CDR3 in DNA: TGTGCCAGCAACCTGGGGCGGAGTAGAAACACCATATATTTT. Protein product: CASNLGRSRNTIYF.

This clone appeared once. The CDR3 loop is CASSLLGGNTEAFF. CDR3 DNA sequence: TGCGCCAGCAGCTTGCTGGGGGGGAACACTGAAGCTTTCTTT. The chain combines TRBV5-1 with TRBJ1-1, with D possibly matching TRBD1 (5 bases). Germline V gene data show CDR1 as SGHRS and CDR2 as YFSETQ. The CDR3 sequence is 14 residues long. The V gene lost 1 base and the J gene lost 1 base, with 8 bases spanning the gap.

The chain combines TRBV21-1 with TRBJ1-1. TRBV21-1 is termed a pseudogene. CDR3 length equals 14 residues. CDR3 loop: CASSKFSVNTEAFF. The CDR3 nucleotides read TGTGCCAGCAGCAAATTCTCGGTGAACACTGAAGCTTTCTTT.

J is TRBJ2-7 and V is TRBV4-2, with TRBD2 matching 7 bases. The germline gives CDR1 LGHNA, CDR2 YNFKEQ. CDR3 length: 15 amino acids. The V gene end was trimmed by 0 bases and the J gene end by 1 base; junction bases not matched to a gene: 3. CDR3 nucleotides: TGTGCCAGCAGCCAAGAGGCGGGAGAATCCTACGAGCAGTACTTC. It encodes CASSQEAGESYEQYF.

The chain links TRBV6-5 to TRBJ2-3; 8 nucleotides agree with TRBD1. After removal of 7 bases from V and 1 base from J, the junction contained 7 bases not matched to a gene. The CDR3 is made up of 15 amino acids. Germline lookup yields CDR1 MNHEY and CDR2 SVGAGI. Here the CDR3 reads CASNKDRAGTDTQYF. The CDR3 DNA follows: TGTGCCAGCAATAAGGACAGGGCTGGCACAGATACGCAGTATTTT.

The gene calls are TRBV4-1 and TRBJ2-2; D is perhaps TRBD1 (6 bases). CDR1 is MGHRA, CDR2 YSYEKL, per germline. This CDR3 is 16 amino acids long. V lost 3 bases and J 0 bases, leaving 11 bases between the germline ends. CDR3 sequence (DNA): TGCGCCAGCAGCCACCGGGACACTTCGAACACCGGGGAGCTGTTTTTT. It specifies CASSHRDTSNTGELFF.

This clone appeared a single time. The chain uses TRBV7-3 and TRBJ2-2; maybe TRBD2 (6 bases). The CDR3 is 16 amino acids. Per the germline V gene, CDR1 is SGHTA and CDR2 is FQGTGA. With 0 bases removed from V and 6 bases from J, the gap between germline ends came to 14 bases. CDR3 DNA sequence: TGTGCCAGCAGCTTAACTGCGGGAACCCACTCCGGGGAGCTGTTTTTT. Its protein product is CASSLTAGTHSGELFF.

The chain links TRBV25-1 to TRBJ1-4, with D possibly being TRBD1 (6 bases). Germline lookup yields CDR1 MGHDK and CDR2 SYGVNS. Trimming cost V 6 bases and J 3 bases, with 14 bases left between them. This CDR3 comprises 15 residues. The CDR3 protein is CASSIAGTPNEKLFF. CDR3 coding DNA: TGTGCCAGCAGCATAGCCGGGACACCTAATGAAAAACTGTTTTTT.

The rearrangement links TRBV5-4 to TRBJ1-2; D not resolved. Trimming took off 3 bases at V and 6 bases at J, with 12 bases between the two ends. Germline CDR1 is SGHNT and CDR2 is YYREEE (reference sequence). The CDR3 is made up of 13 amino acids. The CDR3 reads CASSSGSYNGYTF. CDR3 sequence (DNA): TGTGCCAGCAGCTCCGGGTCCTATAATGGCTACACCTTC.

The J gene is TRBJ2-7, the V gene TRBV19; 9 bases are shared with TRBD1. Per germline, CDR1 LNHDA and CDR2 SQIVND (reference sequence). V gave up 4 bases and J gave up 3 bases; unmatched junction bases: 7. The CDR3 runs to 15 residues. DNA of the CDR3: TGTGCCAGTAGTACCCCGACGGGACAGGGCTACGAGCAGTACTTC. Its translation: CASSTPTGQGYEQYF. The variable domain in full, completed from reference TRBV19 and TRBJ2-7, reads DGGITQSPKYLFRKEGQNVTLSCEQNLNHDAMYWYRQDPGQGLRLIYYSQIVNDFQKGDIAEGYSVSREKKESFPLTVTSAQKNPTAFYLCASSTPTGQGYEQYFGPGTRLTVT.

This clone showed up just a few times. The chain recombines TRBV4-2 with TRBJ2-7; TRBD1 is a possible D gene (5 bases). The CDR3 has 13 amino acids. V was shortened by 4 bases and J by 4 bases, with 11 bases between the two germline ends. The germline CDR1 and CDR2 sequences are LGHNA and YNFKEQ. The CDR3, as DNA: TGTGCCAGCAGCCCCAGGGATGCGTACGAGCAGTACTTC. Its translation: CASSPRDAYEQYF.

This clone was seen a handful of times. The chain employs TRBV7-9 and TRBJ1-1; D is unresolved. Germline V gene lookup returns CDR1 SEHNR and CDR2 FQNEAQ (reference sequence). The CDR3 sequence is 12 residues long. The germline V and J ends were trimmed by 5 bases and 6 bases, with 10 bases remaining between them. CDR3 loop: CASSLAQSEAFF. The CDR3 DNA reads TGTGCCAGCAGCCTCGCTCAGTCTGAAGCTTTCTTT. The variable domain in full, completed from reference TRBV7-9 and TRBJ1-1, reads DTGVSQNPRHKITKRGQNVTFRCDPISEHNRLYWYRQTLGQGPEFLTYFQNEAQLEKSRLLSDRFSAERPKGSFSTLEIQRTEQGDSAMYLCASSLAQSEAFFGQGTRLTVV.

The chain carries TRBV7-4 and TRBJ1-5; 8 bases are a match to TRBD1. Germline values: CDR1 SGHVT, CDR2 SQSDAQ. The CDR3 loop spans 13 amino acids. Trimming cost V 8 bases and J 7 bases; bases outside gene matches: 7. The CDR3 DNA reads as TGTGCCAGCGAGGACAGGGCCGGACAGCCCCAGCATTTT. Translating it yields CASEDRAGQPQHF.

The rearrangement uses TRBV2 and TRBJ2-3; weak D call: TRBD1 (6 bases). The V end lost 6 bases, the J end lost 0 bases, and 13 bases lay between the germline ends. Germline CDR1 and CDR2: SNHLY and FYNNEI. CDR3 size: 15 residues. This CDR3 reads CASRKQGSSTDTQYF. In DNA, the CDR3 is TGTGCCAGCAGGAAACAGGGTTCTAGCACAGATACGCAGTATTTT.